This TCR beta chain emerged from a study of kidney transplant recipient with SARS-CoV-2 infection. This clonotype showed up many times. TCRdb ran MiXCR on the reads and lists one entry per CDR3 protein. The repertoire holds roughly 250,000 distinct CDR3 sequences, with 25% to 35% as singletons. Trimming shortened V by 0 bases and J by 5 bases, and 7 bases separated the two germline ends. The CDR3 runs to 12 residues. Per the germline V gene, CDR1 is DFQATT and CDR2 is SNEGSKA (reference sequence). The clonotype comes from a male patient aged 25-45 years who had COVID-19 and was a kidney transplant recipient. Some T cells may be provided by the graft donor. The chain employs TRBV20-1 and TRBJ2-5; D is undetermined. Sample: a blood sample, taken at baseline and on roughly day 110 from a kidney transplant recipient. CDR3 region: CSARDLRETQYF. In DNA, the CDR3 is TGCAGTGCTAGAGACCTGAGGGAGACCCAGTACTTC.